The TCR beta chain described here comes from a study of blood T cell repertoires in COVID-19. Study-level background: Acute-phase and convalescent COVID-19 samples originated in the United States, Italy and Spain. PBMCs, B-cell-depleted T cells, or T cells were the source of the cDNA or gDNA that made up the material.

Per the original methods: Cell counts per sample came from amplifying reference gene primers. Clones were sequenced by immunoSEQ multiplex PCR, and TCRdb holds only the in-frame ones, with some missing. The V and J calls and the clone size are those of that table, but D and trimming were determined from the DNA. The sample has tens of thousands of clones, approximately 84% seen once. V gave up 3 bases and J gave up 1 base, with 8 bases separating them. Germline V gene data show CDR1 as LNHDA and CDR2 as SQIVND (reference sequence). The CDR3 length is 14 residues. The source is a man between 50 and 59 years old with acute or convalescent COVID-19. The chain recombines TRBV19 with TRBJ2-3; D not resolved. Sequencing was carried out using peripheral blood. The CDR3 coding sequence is TGTGCCAGTAGTATCTCCACAGGCACAGATACGCAGTATTTT. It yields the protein CASSISTGTDTQYF.